One sample yielded the 2 T cell receptor beta chains listed below, sequenced in a study of blood T cell repertoires in COVID-19. Some clones are missing from TCRdb's copy, which holds only in-frame ones; the method was immunoSEQ multiplex PCR. Among over 150,000 clones listed, 86% were seen once. The material sequenced was peripheral blood. The receptors originated from a man aged 45-60 years with active or convalescent COVID-19.

A single count supports this clone. The chain joins TRBV7-9 to TRBJ2-7, with D tentatively TRBD1 (6 bases). Germline V gene data show CDR1 as SEHNR and CDR2 as FQNEAQ (reference sequence). This CDR3 spans 17 amino acids. V shed 5 bases and J shed 2 bases, with 22 bases lying between them. This CDR3 is CASSRLSQAGVTYEQYF. The DNA for the CDR3 is TGTGCCAGCAGCCGACTATCTCAGGCAGGGGTTACCTACGAGCAGTACTTC.

This chain links TRBV19 with TRBJ2-7; maybe TRBD2 (6 bases). The CDR3 totals 12 residues. CDR1 is LNHDA and CDR2 is SQIVND in the germline V gene (reference sequence). Trimming removed 9 bases at V and 2 bases at J, with 11 bases between. The CDR3 spells CASGAGTYEQYF. CDR3 in DNA: TGTGCCAGCGGGGCGGGAACCTACGAGCAGTACTTC.